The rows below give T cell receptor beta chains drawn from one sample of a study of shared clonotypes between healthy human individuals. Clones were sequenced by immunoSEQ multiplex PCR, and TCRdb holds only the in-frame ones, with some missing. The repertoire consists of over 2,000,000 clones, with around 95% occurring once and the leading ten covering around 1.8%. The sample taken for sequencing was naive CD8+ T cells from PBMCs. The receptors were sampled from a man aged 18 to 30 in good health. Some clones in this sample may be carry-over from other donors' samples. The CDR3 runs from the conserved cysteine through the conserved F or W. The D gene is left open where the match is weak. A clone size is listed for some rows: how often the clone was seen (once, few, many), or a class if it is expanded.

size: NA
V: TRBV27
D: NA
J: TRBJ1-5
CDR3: CASSLWAGGSNQPQHF
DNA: TGTGCCAGCAGTTTATGGGCCGGGGGGAGCAATCAGCCCCAGCATTTT

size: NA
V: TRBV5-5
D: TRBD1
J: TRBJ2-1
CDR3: CASSPDRVYNEQFF
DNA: TGTGCCAGCAGCCCCGACAGGGTCTACAATGAGCAGTTCTTC

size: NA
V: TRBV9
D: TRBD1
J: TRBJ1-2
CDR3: CASSGSRTGGNYGYTF
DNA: TGTGCCAGCAGCGGAAGCAGGACAGGGGGAAACTATGGCTACACCTTC

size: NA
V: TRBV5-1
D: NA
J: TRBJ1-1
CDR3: CASSLFELEGAFF
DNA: TGCGCCAGCAGCTTATTTGAACTCGAAGGAGCTTTCTTT

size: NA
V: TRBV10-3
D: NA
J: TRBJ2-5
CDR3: CAISESILVETQYF
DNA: TGTGCCATCAGTGAGTCGATTCTGGTTGAGACCCAGTACTTC

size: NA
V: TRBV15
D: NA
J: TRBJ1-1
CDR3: CATSGGEGGTEAFF
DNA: TGTGCCACCAGCGGGGGCGAGGGGGGCACTGAAGCTTTCTTT

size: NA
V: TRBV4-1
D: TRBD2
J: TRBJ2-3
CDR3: CASSPTLLAGDTQYF
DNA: TGCGCCAGCAGCCCTACCCTACTAGCGGGAGATACGCAGTATTTT

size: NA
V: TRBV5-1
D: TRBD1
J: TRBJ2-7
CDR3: CASSLWQGAGEQYF
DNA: TGCGCCAGCAGCTTGTGGCAGGGGGCCGGCGAGCAGTACTTC

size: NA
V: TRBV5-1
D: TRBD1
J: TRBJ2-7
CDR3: CASSLGWTGGLDEQYF
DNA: TGCGCCAGCAGCTTGGGGTGGACAGGGGGATTGGACGAGCAGTACTTC

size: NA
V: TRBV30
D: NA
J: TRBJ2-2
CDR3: CAWSNDRDIYTGELFF
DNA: TGTGCCTGGAGCAACGACCGGGACATCTACACCGGGGAGCTGTTTTTT

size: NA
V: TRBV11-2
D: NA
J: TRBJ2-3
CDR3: CASSPRGDTQYF
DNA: TGTGCCAGCAGCCCCCGCGGGGATACGCAGTATTTT

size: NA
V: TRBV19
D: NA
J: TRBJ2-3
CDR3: CASSPRGGVTDTQYF
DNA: TGTGCCAGTAGTCCCCGTGGCGGAGTAACAGATACGCAGTATTTT

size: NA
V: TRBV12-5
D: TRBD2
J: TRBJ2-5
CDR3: CASSTSGSWETQYF
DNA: TGTGCTAGTTCCACTAGCGGGAGCTGGGAGACCCAGTACTTC

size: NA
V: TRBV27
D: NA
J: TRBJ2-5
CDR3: CASRGGQGPGGTQYF
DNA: TGTGCCAGTAGGGGTGGGCAGGGACCCGGGGGGACCCAGTACTTC

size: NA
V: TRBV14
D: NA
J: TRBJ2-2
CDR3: CASSQLRNTGELFF
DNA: TGTGCCAGCAGCCAACTAAGGAACACCGGGGAGCTGTTTTTT

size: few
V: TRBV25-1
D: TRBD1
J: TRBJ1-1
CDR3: CASTRDRGTEAFF
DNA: TGTGCCAGCACGAGGGACAGGGGCACTGAAGCTTTCTTT

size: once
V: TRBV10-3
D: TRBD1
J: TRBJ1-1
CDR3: CAISAATGSTNTEAFF
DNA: TGTGCCATCAGTGCCGCGACAGGGTCTACAAACACTGAAGCTTTCTTT

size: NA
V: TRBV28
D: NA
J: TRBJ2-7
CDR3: CASSDNYEQYF
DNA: TGTGCCAGCAGCGACAACTACGAGCAGTACTTC

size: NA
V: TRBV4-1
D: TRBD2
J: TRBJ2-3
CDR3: CASSQGGGRTQYF
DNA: TGCGCCAGCAGCCAAGGGGGGGGGAGGACGCAGTATTTT

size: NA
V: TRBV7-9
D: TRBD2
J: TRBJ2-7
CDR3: CASSSSGGTYEQYF
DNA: TGTGCCAGCAGCTCTAGCGGGGGGACATACGAGCAGTACTTC

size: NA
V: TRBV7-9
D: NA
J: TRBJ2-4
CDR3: CASSRGIGAKNIQYF
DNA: TGTGCCAGCAGCCGGGGCATTGGTGCCAAAAACATTCAGTACTTC

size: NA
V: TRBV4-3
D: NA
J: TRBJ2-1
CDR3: CASSQEDGIYNEQFF
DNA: TGCGCCAGCAGCCAAGAGGACGGGATTTACAATGAGCAGTTCTTC

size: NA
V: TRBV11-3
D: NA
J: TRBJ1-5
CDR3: CASNDNRRHSNQPQHF
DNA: TGTGCCAGCAACGATAACAGGCGGCATAGCAATCAGCCCCAGCATTTT

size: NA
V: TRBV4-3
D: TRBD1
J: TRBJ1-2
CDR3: CASSLETGQGLDGYTF
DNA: TGCGCCAGCAGCCTGGAAACGGGACAGGGACTCGATGGCTACACCTTC

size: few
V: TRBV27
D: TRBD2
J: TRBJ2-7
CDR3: CASWAGGEQYF
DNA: TGTGCCAGCTGGGCGGGGGGGGAGCAGTACTTC

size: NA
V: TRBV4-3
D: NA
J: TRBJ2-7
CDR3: CASSQGIVSSYEQYF
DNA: TGCGCCAGCAGCCAAGGAATAGTTAGCTCCTACGAGCAGTACTTC

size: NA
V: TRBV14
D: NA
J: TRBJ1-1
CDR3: CASSHGQNTEAFF
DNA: TGTGCCAGCAGCCATGGACAGAACACTGAAGCTTTCTTT

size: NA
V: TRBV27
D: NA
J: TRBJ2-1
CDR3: CASSSLQGRVRNEQFF
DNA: TGTGCCAGCAGTTCCCTCCAGGGGAGGGTGCGGAATGAGCAGTTCTTC

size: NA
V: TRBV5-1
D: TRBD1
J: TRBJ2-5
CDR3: CASSRTTGGETQYF
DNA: TGCGCCAGCAGCCGGACGACAGGGGGGGAGACCCAGTACTTC

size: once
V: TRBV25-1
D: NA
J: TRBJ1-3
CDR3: CASSEVGEGNTIYF
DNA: TGTGCCAGCAGTGAAGTGGGGGAAGGAAACACCATATATTTT

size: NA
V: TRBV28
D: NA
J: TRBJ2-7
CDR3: CASSLDRGVQFYEQYF
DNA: TGTGCCAGCAGTTTAGATCGAGGGGTACAGTTCTACGAGCAGTACTTC

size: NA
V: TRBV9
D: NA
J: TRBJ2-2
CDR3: CASSVVLNSGNTGELFF
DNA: TGTGCCAGCAGCGTAGTTTTAAATAGCGGTAACACCGGGGAGCTGTTTTTT

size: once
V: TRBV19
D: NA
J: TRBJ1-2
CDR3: CASNSPYYGYTF
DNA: TGTGCCAGTAACAGCCCGTACTATGGCTACACCTTC

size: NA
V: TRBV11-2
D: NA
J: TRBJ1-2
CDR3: CASSEGGYGYTF
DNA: TGTGCCAGCAGCGAAGGGGGCTATGGCTACACCTTC

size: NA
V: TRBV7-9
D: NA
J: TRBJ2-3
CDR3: CASSSAEVTDTQYF
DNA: TGTGCCAGCAGTTCAGCGGAGGTGACAGATACGCAGTATTTT

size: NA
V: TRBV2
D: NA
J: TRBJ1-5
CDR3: CASSEEGVQPQHF
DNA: TGTGCCAGCAGTGAGGAGGGGGTCCAGCCCCAGCATTTT

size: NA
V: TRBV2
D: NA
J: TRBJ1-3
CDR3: CASVRFGGTSTSGNTIYF
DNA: TGTGCCAGCGTCCGATTCGGGGGAACTTCTACCTCTGGAAACACCATATATTTT

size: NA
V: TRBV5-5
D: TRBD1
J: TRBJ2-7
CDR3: CASSLSGTANYEQYF
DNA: TGTGCCAGCAGCTTATCCGGGACAGCGAACTACGAGCAGTACTTC

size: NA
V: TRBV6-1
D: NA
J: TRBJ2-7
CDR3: CASRGYEQYF
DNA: TGTGCCAGCAGGGGATACGAGCAGTACTTC

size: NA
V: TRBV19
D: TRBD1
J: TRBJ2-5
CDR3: CASSPIRDRARETQYF
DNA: TGTGCCAGTAGTCCAATCCGGGACAGGGCACGGGAGACCCAGTACTTC

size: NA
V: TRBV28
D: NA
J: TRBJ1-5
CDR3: CASSFLGNQPQHF
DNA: TGTGCCAGCAGTTTTCTGGGCAACCAGCCCCAGCATTTT

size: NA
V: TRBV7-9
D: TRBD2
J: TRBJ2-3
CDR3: CASSWLAGASTDTQYF
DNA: TGTGCCAGCAGCTGGTTAGCGGGAGCTAGCACAGATACGCAGTATTTT

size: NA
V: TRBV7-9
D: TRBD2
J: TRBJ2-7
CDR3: CASSLRPAGGTDEQYF
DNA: TGTGCCAGCAGCTTAAGGCCGGCGGGAGGGACGGACGAGCAGTACTTC

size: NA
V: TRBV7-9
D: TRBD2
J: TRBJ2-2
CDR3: CASSLPPGLAGANTGELFF
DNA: TGTGCCAGCAGCTTACCACCGGGACTAGCGGGCGCGAACACCGGGGAGCTGTTTTTT

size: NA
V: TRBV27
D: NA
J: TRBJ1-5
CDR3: CASSPGTYNEPQHF
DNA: TGTGCCAGCAGTCCCGGGACGTATAATGAGCCCCAGCATTTT

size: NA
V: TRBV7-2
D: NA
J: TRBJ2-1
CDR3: CASSFPPEANEQFF
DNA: TGTGCCAGCAGCTTCCCCCCCGAGGCCAATGAGCAGTTCTTC

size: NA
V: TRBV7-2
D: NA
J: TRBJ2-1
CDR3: CASSLPGLFNEQFF
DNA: TGTGCCAGCAGCTTACCTGGGCTTTTCAATGAGCAGTTCTTC

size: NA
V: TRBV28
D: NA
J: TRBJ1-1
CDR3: CASSLLWGSTEAFF
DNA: TGTGCCAGCAGTTTACTTTGGGGGAGCACTGAAGCTTTCTTT

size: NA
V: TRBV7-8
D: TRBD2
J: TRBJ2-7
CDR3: CASSSGLSYEQYF
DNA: TGTGCCAGCAGCTCGGGACTATCTTACGAGCAGTACTTC

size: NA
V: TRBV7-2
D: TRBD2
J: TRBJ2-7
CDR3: CASRYSPTSGFEQYF
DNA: TGTGCCAGCAGATACTCCCCGACTAGCGGATTCGAGCAGTACTTC

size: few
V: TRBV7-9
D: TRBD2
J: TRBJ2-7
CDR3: CASSPVGGSYEQYF
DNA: TGTGCCAGCAGCCCTGTGGGGGGGTCCTACGAGCAGTACTTC

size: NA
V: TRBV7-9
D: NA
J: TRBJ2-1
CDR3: CASSLAPYSYNEQFF
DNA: TGTGCCAGCAGCTTAGCTCCATACTCCTACAATGAGCAGTTCTTC

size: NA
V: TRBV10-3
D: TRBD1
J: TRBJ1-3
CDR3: CAISAGTGAGNTIYF
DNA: TGTGCCATCAGTGCGGGGACAGGCGCGGGAAACACCATATATTTT

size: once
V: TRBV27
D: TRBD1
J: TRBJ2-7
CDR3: CASSHGTGAYEQYF
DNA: TGTGCCAGCAGTCATGGGACAGGGGCCTACGAGCAGTACTTC

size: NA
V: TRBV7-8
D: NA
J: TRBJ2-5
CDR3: CASSLQGPEETQYF
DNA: TGTGCCAGCAGCTTACAGGGACCCGAGGAGACCCAGTACTTC

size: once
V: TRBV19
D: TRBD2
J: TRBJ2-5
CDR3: CASSATSGSAGETQYF
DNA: TGTGCCAGTAGTGCGACTAGCGGGAGCGCAGGGGAGACCCAGTACTTC